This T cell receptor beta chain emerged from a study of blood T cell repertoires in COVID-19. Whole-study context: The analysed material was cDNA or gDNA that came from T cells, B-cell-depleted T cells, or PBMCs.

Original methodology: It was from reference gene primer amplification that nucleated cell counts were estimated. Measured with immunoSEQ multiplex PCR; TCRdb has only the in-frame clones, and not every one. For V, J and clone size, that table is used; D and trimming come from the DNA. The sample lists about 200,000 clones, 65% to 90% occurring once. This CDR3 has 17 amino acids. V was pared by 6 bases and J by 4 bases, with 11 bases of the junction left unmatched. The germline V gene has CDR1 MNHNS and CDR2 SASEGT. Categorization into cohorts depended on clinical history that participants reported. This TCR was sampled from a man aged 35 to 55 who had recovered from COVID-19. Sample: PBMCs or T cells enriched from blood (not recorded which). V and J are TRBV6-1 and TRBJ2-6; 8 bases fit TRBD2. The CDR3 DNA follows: TGTGCCAGCAGGGAACTAGCGGAGAAGGCGGGGGCCAACGTCCTGACTTTC. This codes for CASRELAEKAGANVLTF.